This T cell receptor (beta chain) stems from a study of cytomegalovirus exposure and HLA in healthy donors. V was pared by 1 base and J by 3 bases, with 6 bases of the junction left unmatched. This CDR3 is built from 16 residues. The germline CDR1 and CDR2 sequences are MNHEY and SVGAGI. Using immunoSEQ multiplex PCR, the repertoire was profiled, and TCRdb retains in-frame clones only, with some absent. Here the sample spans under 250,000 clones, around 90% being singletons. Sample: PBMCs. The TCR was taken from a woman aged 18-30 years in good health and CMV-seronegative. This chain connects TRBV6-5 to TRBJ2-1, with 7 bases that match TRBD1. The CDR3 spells CASSYCRPGGYNEQFF. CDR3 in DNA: TGTGCCAGCAGTTACTGTCGTCCAGGGGGCTACAATGAGCAGTTCTTC.